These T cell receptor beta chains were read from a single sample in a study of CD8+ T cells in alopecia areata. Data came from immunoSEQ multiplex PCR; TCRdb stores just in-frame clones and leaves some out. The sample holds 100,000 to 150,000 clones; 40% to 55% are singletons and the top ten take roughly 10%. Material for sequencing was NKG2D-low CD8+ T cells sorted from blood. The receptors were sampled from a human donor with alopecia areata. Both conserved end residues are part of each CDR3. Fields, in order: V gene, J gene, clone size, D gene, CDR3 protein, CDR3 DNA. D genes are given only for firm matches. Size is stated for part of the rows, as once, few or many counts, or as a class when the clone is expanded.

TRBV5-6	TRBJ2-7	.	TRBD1	CASSRDREVNEQYF	TGTGCCAGCAGCCGGGACAGGGAGGTAAACGAGCAGTACTTC
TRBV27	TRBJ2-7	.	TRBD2	CASSLRGGTYEQYF	TGTGCCAGCAGTTTACGCGGGGGAACCTACGAGCAGTACTTC
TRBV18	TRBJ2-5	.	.	CASSPEEETQYF	TGTGCCAGCTCACCAGAGGAGGAGACCCAGTACTTC
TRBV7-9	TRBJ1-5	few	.	CASSLAMNQPQHF	TGTGCCAGCAGCTTAGCGATGAATCAGCCCCAGCATTTT
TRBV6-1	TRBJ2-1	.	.	CASSESQGFNEQFF	TGTGCCAGCAGTGAAAGTCAGGGGTTCAATGAGCAGTTCTTC
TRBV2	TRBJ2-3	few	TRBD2	CASLGELAGVADTQYF	TGTGCCAGTCTGGGGGAACTAGCGGGAGTTGCAGATACGCAGTATTTT
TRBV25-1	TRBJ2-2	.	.	CASSWGSETGELFF	TGTGCCAGCAGTTGGGGAAGCGAGACCGGGGAGCTGTTTTTT
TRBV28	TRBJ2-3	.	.	CASSYETSTDTQYF	TGTGCCAGCAGTTATGAAACTAGCACAGATACGCAGTATTTT
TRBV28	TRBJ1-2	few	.	CASSLQGDYGYTF	TGTGCCAGCAGTTTACAGGGAGACTATGGCTACACCTTC
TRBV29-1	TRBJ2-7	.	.	CSVKQGSSAYYEQYF	TGCAGCGTTAAACAGGGTTCTAGCGCCTACTACGAGCAGTACTTC
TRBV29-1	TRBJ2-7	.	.	CSVGTARGHEQYF	TGCAGCGTCGGGACGGCAAGGGGTCACGAGCAGTACTTC
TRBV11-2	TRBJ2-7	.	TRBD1	CASSQTGTYYEQYF	TGTGCCAGCAGCCAGACAGGGACCTACTACGAGCAGTACTTC
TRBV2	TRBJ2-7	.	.	CASSGTGYEQYF	TGTGCCAGCAGCGGTACGGGGTACGAGCAGTACTTC
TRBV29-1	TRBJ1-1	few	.	CSVLPGDGNMNTEAFF	TGCAGCGTTTTACCCGGAGACGGTAACATGAACACTGAAGCTTTCTTT
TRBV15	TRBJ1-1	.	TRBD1	CATSSDRGTEAFF	TGTGCCACCAGCAGCGACAGGGGAACTGAAGCTTTCTTT
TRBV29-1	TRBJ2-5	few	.	CSVEGVRGQETQYF	TGCAGCGTGGAGGGTGTTCGGGGCCAAGAGACCCAGTACTTC
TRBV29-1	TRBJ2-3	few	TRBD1	CSVATGGGHPDTQYF	TGCAGCGTAGCTACAGGGGGAGGTCATCCAGATACGCAGTATTTT
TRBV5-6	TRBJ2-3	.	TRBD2	CASSSPRESSDTQYF	TGTGCCAGCAGCTCACCGCGGGAGAGCTCAGATACGCAGTATTTT
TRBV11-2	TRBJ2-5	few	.	CASSSRYFETQYF	TGTGCCAGCAGCTCCCGCTATTTTGAGACCCAGTACTTC
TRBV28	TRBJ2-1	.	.	CASSSNNEQFF	TGTGCCAGCAGTTCTAACAATGAGCAGTTCTTC
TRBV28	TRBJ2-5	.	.	CASSSYSGASQETQYF	TGTGCCAGCAGTTCCTATTCAGGGGCCAGTCAAGAGACCCAGTACTTC
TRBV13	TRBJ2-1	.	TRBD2	CASSLSGGYPPEQFF	TGTGCCAGCAGCTTAAGCGGGGGGTACCCCCCTGAGCAGTTCTTC